The clone carrying this T cell receptor beta chain was observed many times. Genomic DNA, serving as template, underwent TCR beta VDJ and CDR3 profiling. TCRdb re-called the reads with MiXCR, one entry per CDR3 protein. The sample records some 120,000 distinct CDR3 sequences, roughly 50% being singletons. The source of the sample is a study of CD8+CD57+ T cells in acquired aplastic anemia. For the study at large: Roughly 3 ug was the average amount of DNA from sorted CD4+ and CD8+ cells.

The length of the CDR3 is 13 residues. Germline V lookup: CDR1 DFQATT, CDR2 SNEGSKA (reference sequence). V was shortened by 2 bases and J by 4 bases, with 9 bases between the two germline ends. Sequencing input: sorted CD4+, CD8+, or CD8+CD57+ T cells (not recorded which) from PBMCs. This chain joins TRBV20-1 and TRBJ1-3; D is perhaps TRBD1 (5 bases). This sequence originates from a human donor in good health, serving as a control. The CDR3: CSARQGAGNTIYF. The DNA of the CDR3 is TGCAGTGCTAGACAGGGAGCGGGAAACACCATATATTTT.